Shown below are 9 T cell receptor beta chains from a single sample sequenced in a study of TIL therapy for anti-PD-1-resistant metastatic lung cancer. The time point: pre-treatment sample, taken before nivolumab and TIL therapy. This was the immunoSEQ v3 assay. Data came from immunoSEQ multiplex PCR; TCRdb stores just in-frame clones and leaves some out. Here the sample spans approximately 53,000 clones, around 79% being singletons. The sample in question was blood, obtained at baseline. These receptors were obtained from a woman aged 30 to 85 with non-small cell lung cancer.

This clone was observed a handful of times. The rearrangement links TRBV4-1 to TRBJ2-7; 16 bases map to TRBD2. This CDR3 comprises 15 residues. Germline values: CDR1 MGHRA, CDR2 YSYEKL. V trimming: 1 base; J trimming: 7 bases; junction bases outside the gene matches: 1. The CDR3 nucleotides are TGCGCCAGCAGCCAAGCGGGACTAGCGGGAGGGGAGCAGTACTTC. Amino acid sequence: CASSQAGLAGGEQYF.

V usage is TRBV15 and J usage is TRBJ2-5; the match to TRBD2 covers 11 bases. Germline V gene lookup returns CDR1 LNHNV and CDR2 YYDKDF (reference sequence). V trimming: 3 bases; J trimming: 3 bases; junction bases outside the gene matches: 6. The CDR3 runs 16 residues. CDR3 in amino acids: CATSSPRLAGKETQYF. Written as DNA, the CDR3 is TGTGCCACCAGCAGTCCTCGACTAGCGGGAAAAGAGACCCAGTACTTC.

The chain has TRBV14 and TRBJ2-3; 8 positions match TRBD1. This CDR3 has 15 residues. Germline CDR1 SGHDN, CDR2 FVKESK. V was clipped by 3 bases and J by 4 bases; unmatched bases: 6. The CDR3 bases are TGTGCCAGCAGCCATCTAACAGGGGGTTCAGATACGCAGTATTTT. It encodes CASSHLTGGSDTQYF. The full variable domain, in which reference TRBV14 and TRBJ2-3 provide the parts outside the CDR3, is EAGVTQFPSHSVIEKGQTVTLRCDPISGHDNLYWYRRVMGKEIKFLLHFVKESKQDESGMPNNRFLAERTGGTYSTLKVQPAELEDSGVYFCASSHLTGGSDTQYFGPGTRLTVL.

A word on this clone: The junction shows a germline mismatch at one end, possibly a read error. J is TRBJ1-1 and V is TRBV7-8; D gene unclear. There are 13 residues in the CDR3. Germline V lookup: CDR1 SGHVS, CDR2 FQNEAQ. CDR3 bases: TGTGCCAGCAACGGGGAGGGAAACATTGAAGCTTTCTTT. As protein: CASNGEGNIEAFF. Complete variable domain (other parts from reference TRBV7-8 and TRBJ1-1): GAGVSQSPRYKVAKRGQDVALRCDPISGHVSLFWYQQALGQGPEFLTYFQNEAQLDKSGLPSDRFFAERPEGSVSTLKIQRTQQEDSAVYLCASNGEGNIEAFFGQGTRLTVV.

The chain uses TRBV6-5 and TRBJ2-7; D may be TRBD1 (6 bases). CDR1 is MNHEY, CDR2 SVGAGI, per germline. CDR3 size: 16 residues. Trimming pared 2 bases from V and 0 bases from J, leaving 14 bases between. The CDR3 nucleotides are TGTGCCAGCAGTTACCGGATACAGGGTTACTCCTACGAGCAGTACTTC. Translation: CASSYRIQGYSYEQYF.

V usage is TRBV7-9 and J usage is TRBJ2-2; no definite D call. Germline V lookup: CDR1 SEHNR, CDR2 FQNEAQ (reference sequence). Trimming took off 0 bases at V and 1 base at J, with 9 bases between the two ends. This CDR3 contains 16 residues. CDR3: CASSLAGGKNTGELFF. The CDR3 nucleotides are TGTGCCAGCAGCTTAGCCGGCGGTAAGAACACCGGGGAGCTGTTTTTT.

The chain employs TRBV19 and TRBJ1-5; the D is unclear. The V and J ends lost 10 bases and 0 bases respectively, with 16 bases between them. From germline, CDR1 is LNHDA and CDR2 SQIVND (reference sequence). The CDR3 consists of 15 residues. The DNA for the CDR3 is TGTGCCACCGACCCTCGGGCAGCTAGCAATCAGCCCCAGCATTTT. Its translation is CATDPRAASNQPQHF.

This CDR3 reads CASSYKREFRYNEQFF. CDR3 DNA: TGTGCCAGCAGTTACAAACGGGAGTTCAGGTACAATGAGCAGTTCTTC. The V and J genes are TRBV6-5 and TRBJ2-1, with D possibly matching TRBD2 (6 bases). The CDR3 has 16 amino acids. In germline, CDR1 is MNHEY, CDR2 SVGAGI. V was shortened by 2 bases and J by 4 bases, with 15 bases between the two germline ends.

This clone was recorded only once. V is TRBV19 and J is TRBJ2-7, with D maybe TRBD2 (7 bases). The CDR3 is 13 residues long. The V gene's germline CDR1 is LNHDA and CDR2 SQIVND (reference sequence). Trimming stripped 6 bases from V and 3 bases from J, with 12 bases between. Here the CDR3 reads CASSGRGGYEQYF. The CDR3 DNA reads as TGTGCCAGTAGCGGTAGGGGGGGCTACGAGCAGTACTTC. Full variable domain (outside the CDR3, taken from reference TRBV19 and TRBJ2-7): DGGITQSPKYLFRKEGQNVTLSCEQNLNHDAMYWYRQDPGQGLRLIYYSQIVNDFQKGDIAEGYSVSREKKESFPLTVTSAQKNPTAFYLCASSGRGGYEQYFGPGTRLTVT.